These T cell receptor beta chains were read from a single sample in a study of response to subunit inactivated influenza vaccine. TCRdb processed the RT-PCR reads anew with MiXCR; each CDR3 protein has one entry. This table holds about 520,000 distinct CDR3 sequences, approximately 11% found once. Specimen: PBMCs from blood, collected roughly 47 days after vaccination. Receptor source: a man over 45 who received an inactivated influenza vaccine. Each CDR3 is given with its conserved first and last residue. Fields, in order: D gene, J gene, V gene, clone size, CDR3 DNA, CDR3 protein. A D gene is named only where the DNA matches it firmly. Only some rows state a clone size, as once, few, many or a class for expanded clones.

D gene: .; J gene: TRBJ1-1; V gene: TRBV20-1; clone size: .; CDR3 DNA: TGCAGTGCTGCACCGGGACACATGAACACTGAAGCTTTCTTT; CDR3 protein: CSAAPGHMNTEAFF
D gene: .; J gene: TRBJ2-7; V gene: TRBV20-1; clone size: .; CDR3 DNA: TGCAGTGTTAGAAGGGACAACTACGAGCAGTACTTC; CDR3 protein: CSVRRDNYEQYF
D gene: .; J gene: TRBJ2-7; V gene: TRBV12-3/TRBV12-4; clone size: .; CDR3 DNA: TGTGCCAGCAGTTTCGGGTGGGGAGGAGAGGAGCAGTACTTC; CDR3 protein: CASSFGWGGEEQYF
D gene: .; J gene: TRBJ1-6; V gene: TRBV20-1; clone size: .; CDR3 DNA: TGCAGTGCTAGAGATCTCCAAACCGGGACATTAAGCTCACCCCTCCACTTT; CDR3 protein: CSARDLQTGTLSSPLHF
D gene: TRBD2; J gene: TRBJ2-5; V gene: TRBV9; clone size: .; CDR3 DNA: TGTGCCAGCAGCGCCGGACTAGCCTTAGAGACCCAGTACTTC; CDR3 protein: CASSAGLALETQYF
D gene: .; J gene: TRBJ2-7; V gene: TRBV12-3/TRBV12-4; clone size: .; CDR3 DNA: TGTGCCAGCAGTTTAAGGGGGGGGCAGTACTTC; CDR3 protein: CASSLRGGQYF
D gene: TRBD2; J gene: TRBJ2-1; V gene: TRBV7-2; clone size: .; CDR3 DNA: TGTGCCAGCAGCCAGGGATCTAGCGGCAATGAGCAGTTCTTC; CDR3 protein: CASSQGSSGNEQFF
D gene: .; J gene: TRBJ2-3; V gene: TRBV7-9; clone size: .; CDR3 DNA: TGTGCCAGCTTCTCTGGGTGGCAATTGGCAGATACGCAGTATTTT; CDR3 protein: CASFSGWQLADTQYF
D gene: TRBD1; J gene: TRBJ1-2; V gene: TRBV5-1; clone size: .; CDR3 DNA: TGCGCCAGCGGGCCAGGGGGCTACTATGGCTACACCTTC; CDR3 protein: CASGPGGYYGYTF
D gene: .; J gene: TRBJ2-3; V gene: TRBV12-3/TRBV12-4; clone size: few; CDR3 DNA: TGTGCCAGCAGTTTCGGGGACACAGATACGCAGTATTTT; CDR3 protein: CASSFGDTDTQYF
D gene: TRBD1; J gene: TRBJ2-2; V gene: TRBV6-2/TRBV6-3; clone size: .; CDR3 DNA: TGTGCCAGCAGGCTCACAGGGGCTTACGGCGGGGAGCTGTTTTTT; CDR3 protein: CASRLTGAYGGELFF
D gene: .; J gene: TRBJ2-7; V gene: TRBV10-3; clone size: many; CDR3 DNA: TGTGCCATCAGTGAGACCGCCTACGAGCAGTACTTC; CDR3 protein: CAISETAYEQYF
D gene: TRBD1; J gene: TRBJ2-7; V gene: TRBV6-1; clone size: few; CDR3 DNA: TGTGCCAGCAGCCGAGGGACAGTTACCGACGAGCAGTACTTC; CDR3 protein: CASSRGTVTDEQYF
D gene: TRBD1; J gene: TRBJ2-1; V gene: TRBV12-3/TRBV12-4; clone size: few; CDR3 DNA: TGTGCCAGCAGCCCAACACGCTGGGGTCACACAGGGGTCTCCTACAATGAGCAGTTCTTC; CDR3 protein: CASSPTRWGHTGVSYNEQFF
D gene: TRBD1; J gene: TRBJ2-1; V gene: TRBV24-1; clone size: .; CDR3 DNA: TGTGCCACCAGAGACCGGACAGGGGGGGCCTACAATGAGCAGTTCTTC; CDR3 protein: CATRDRTGGAYNEQFF
D gene: TRBD2; J gene: TRBJ2-7; V gene: TRBV29-1; clone size: few; CDR3 DNA: TGCAGCGTTGTGGGGTTTCTTTCCCAGCGGGAGTCCCACGAGCAGTACTTC; CDR3 protein: CSVVGFLSQRESHEQYF
D gene: TRBD1; J gene: TRBJ2-5; V gene: TRBV29-1; clone size: few; CDR3 DNA: TGCAGCGTTGCTCTTCACAGGGGGCCGGCGGAGACCCAGTACTTC; CDR3 protein: CSVALHRGPAETQYF
D gene: TRBD2; J gene: TRBJ2-1; V gene: TRBV20-1; clone size: .; CDR3 DNA: TGCAGTGCTAGGTCCTCCGGGACTAGCGGTAGACGCTCCTACAATGAGCAGTTCTTC; CDR3 protein: CSARSSGTSGRRSYNEQFF
D gene: TRBD2; J gene: TRBJ2-7; V gene: TRBV27; clone size: .; CDR3 DNA: TGTGCCAGCAGTTTACTAGCGGGAGGGGAATTCTACGAGCAGTACTTC; CDR3 protein: CASSLLAGGEFYEQYF
D gene: TRBD2; J gene: TRBJ2-5; V gene: TRBV20-1; clone size: few; CDR3 DNA: TGCAGTGCCCCAATGACTAGCGGGGGGCGGGGGACCCAGTACTTC; CDR3 protein: CSAPMTSGGRGTQYF
D gene: TRBD1; J gene: TRBJ2-1; V gene: TRBV5-5; clone size: few; CDR3 DNA: TGTGCCAGCAGCGACCCGACAGGGACGGTTGAGCAGTTCTTC; CDR3 protein: CASSDPTGTVEQFF
D gene: TRBD1; J gene: TRBJ1-2; V gene: TRBV29-1; clone size: .; CDR3 DNA: TGCAGCGTTGGCCAGAGGGACAGCTATGGCTACACCTTC; CDR3 protein: CSVGQRDSYGYTF
D gene: .; J gene: TRBJ2-3; V gene: TRBV7-3; clone size: many; CDR3 DNA: TGCGCCAGCAGCTCCAGCAGCACAGATACGCAGTATTTT; CDR3 protein: CASSSSSTDTQYF
D gene: .; J gene: TRBJ2-4; V gene: TRBV7-9; clone size: .; CDR3 DNA: TGTGCCAGCAGCCCCCAAGGACAAGGAAACATTCAGTACTTC; CDR3 protein: CASSPQGQGNIQYF
D gene: TRBD2; J gene: TRBJ2-1; V gene: TRBV20-1; clone size: .; CDR3 DNA: TGCAGTGCCCAGGTTGGGCGGGGGGGCCCTAATGCGCAGTTCTTC; CDR3 protein: CSAQVGRGGPNAQFF
D gene: .; J gene: TRBJ2-3; V gene: TRBV20-1; clone size: .; CDR3 DNA: TGCAGTGCTAGATACTCAGATACGCAGTATTTT; CDR3 protein: CSARYSDTQYF
D gene: .; J gene: TRBJ1-1; V gene: TRBV4-2; clone size: .; CDR3 DNA: TGTGCCAGCAGCCAACCGGGGAAGGGCTACACTGAAGCTTTCTTT; CDR3 protein: CASSQPGKGYTEAFF
D gene: .; J gene: TRBJ1-2; V gene: TRBV20-1; clone size: few; CDR3 DNA: TGCAGTGCTGTACAGGGTCTCAACTATGGCTACACCTTC; CDR3 protein: CSAVQGLNYGYTF
D gene: TRBD2; J gene: TRBJ2-5; V gene: TRBV4-1; clone size: .; CDR3 DNA: TGCGCCAGCAGCCAAGGACTAGCGGGGGGACCACAAGAGACCCAGTACTTC; CDR3 protein: CASSQGLAGGPQETQYF
D gene: TRBD1; J gene: TRBJ2-7; V gene: TRBV5-1; clone size: few; CDR3 DNA: TGCGCCAGCAGCCCTGCACCAACCGGGACAGGGGGCAATGAGCAGTACTTC; CDR3 protein: CASSPAPTGTGGNEQYF
D gene: .; J gene: TRBJ1-4; V gene: TRBV20-1; clone size: many; CDR3 DNA: TGCAGTGCTAGAGAGGGTGCAACTAATGAAAAACTGTTTTTT; CDR3 protein: CSAREGATNEKLFF
D gene: TRBD1; J gene: TRBJ2-1; V gene: TRBV29-1; clone size: few; CDR3 DNA: TGCAGCGGGGGACAGGGAGGCAATGAGCAGTTCTTC; CDR3 protein: CSGGQGGNEQFF
D gene: .; J gene: TRBJ2-7; V gene: TRBV28; clone size: .; CDR3 DNA: TGTGCCAGCAGCCCCAGTCTTAGCTCCTACGAGCAGTACTTC; CDR3 protein: CASSPSLSSYEQYF
D gene: .; J gene: TRBJ1-4; V gene: TRBV7-2; clone size: .; CDR3 DNA: TGTGCCAGCAGCCCGGGACCCCGGGAGGAAAAACTGTTTTTT; CDR3 protein: CASSPGPREEKLFF
D gene: .; J gene: TRBJ1-5; V gene: TRBV29-1; clone size: .; CDR3 DNA: TGCAGCGTTGGACAGCAGATCAATCAGCCCCAGCATTTT; CDR3 protein: CSVGQQINQPQHF
D gene: .; J gene: TRBJ1-1; V gene: TRBV20-1; clone size: .; CDR3 DNA: TGCAGTGCTAGCCGGACGATTGAAGCTTTCTTT; CDR3 protein: CSASRTIEAFF
D gene: .; J gene: TRBJ1-5; V gene: TRBV19; clone size: .; CDR3 DNA: TGTGCCAGTAGTATACCCGTCGACAGCTCCAATCAGCCCCAGCATTTT; CDR3 protein: CASSIPVDSSNQPQHF
D gene: TRBD2; J gene: TRBJ2-3; V gene: TRBV20-1; clone size: .; CDR3 DNA: TGCAGGGCTAGCGGGGGGGGAGATACGCAGTATTTT; CDR3 protein: CRASGGGDTQYF
D gene: .; J gene: TRBJ2-5; V gene: TRBV6-5; clone size: few; CDR3 DNA: TGTGCCAGCAGTTACGGGGGAGGGACAGAGCAAGAGACCCAGTACTTC; CDR3 protein: CASSYGGGTEQETQYF
D gene: TRBD1; J gene: TRBJ2-3; V gene: TRBV27; clone size: .; CDR3 DNA: TGTGCCAGCGGATTTATAGGACAGGGAACCCGGGTTGGTACAGATACGCAGTATTTT; CDR3 protein: CASGFIGQGTRVGTDTQYF
D gene: .; J gene: TRBJ2-5; V gene: TRBV11-2; clone size: .; CDR3 DNA: TGTGCCAGCAGCCCCTTTGACAAGGAACAAGAGACCCAGTACTTC; CDR3 protein: CASSPFDKEQETQYF
D gene: .; J gene: TRBJ2-3; V gene: TRBV20-1; clone size: few; CDR3 DNA: TGCAGTGCTAGAGCGGGATACGGCACAGATACGCAGTATTTT; CDR3 protein: CSARAGYGTDTQYF
D gene: .; J gene: TRBJ2-3; V gene: TRBV5-1; clone size: .; CDR3 DNA: TGCGCCAGCAGCTTGTTGCAGGGGTTTCGTACAGATACGCAGTATTTT; CDR3 protein: CASSLLQGFRTDTQYF
D gene: .; J gene: TRBJ2-1; V gene: TRBV11-2; clone size: few; CDR3 DNA: TGTGCCAGCAGCTTGTTGAGAAGCGGCCCCTACAATGAGCAGTTCTTC; CDR3 protein: CASSLLRSGPYNEQFF